Reported below is one TCR beta chain. This clone was observed a few times. There is no known antigen for this receptor. Within one base of it there is no much larger clone, and no base qualities were kept. After less than 13 days of culture, CD4+ T cells were isolated with the EasySep CD4+ T cell isolation kit. PCR-confirmed SARS-CoV-2 infection had occurred in convalescent patients between March and December 2020, before the Alpha, Beta and Delta variants emerged in the United States. Each participant received two doses of an mRNA SARS-CoV-2 vaccine, either BNT162b2 or mRNA-1273. On days 3 and 7, half of the culture medium was replaced with fresh IL-2-containing medium. Unless noted otherwise, every peptide stimulation condition was cultured in triplicate wells. Using Ficoll-Paque Plus gradient centrifugation, PBMC were separated from whole blood and then either used fresh or cryopreserved at -140C. The QIAamp micro DNA kit was used to extract genomic DNA from the cultured CD4+ T cells.

The sample belongs to a study of vaccination effects on CD4 cells after COVID-19 (dated by TCRdb to the early 2020s). For the study in its entirety: The ViraFEST assay stimulated PBMC with viral peptide pools and then used TCR sequencing to identify antigen-specific CD4+ T cell clonotypes by expansion. Each well held around 2 million PBMC cultured in IMDM containing roughly 5% human AB serum, about 10 IU/ml IL-2 and gentamicin, along with about 9.5 ug/ml peptides. The full study included over 8 COVID-19 convalescent patients and a few SARS-CoV-2-naive healthy vaccine recipients. The study compared SARS-CoV-2 spike-specific CD4+ TCR repertoires before and after mRNA vaccination in COVID-19 convalescent patients and infection-naive vaccine recipients. Post-vaccine samples across the study were collected a median of 72 days after the second dose, with a range of 14 to 241. Cultures from other donors in the study were sequenced using the Oncomine TCR Beta short-read assay on an Illumina iSeq 100. Three convalescent patients were sampled early (day +14) and late (day +241, +227, +161 respectively) after vaccination.

Study-level results and caveats: The study was limited by a small number of convalescent patients and lacked early post-infection timepoints. Both infection-induced and vaccine-induced clones contracted markedly at late post-vaccination timepoints, which is consistent with waning T cell responses. In convalescent patients, the post-vaccine spike-reactive repertoire consisted mainly of new vaccine-induced clones, largely distinct from infection-induced clones.

Libraries were made using the immunoSEQ multiplex PCR assay. DNA from the cultured and isolated CD4+ T cells underwent TCR beta CDR3 sequencing. For the original study's pipeline: Non-productive TCR sequences were discarded, and reads were trimmed to the CDR3 region, with only CDR3s of 7 or more amino acids retained. The MANAFEST web app was used to pick out antigen-specific clonotypes by comparing their expansion in peptide wells with that in reference cultures. To be called positive, a clone needed expansion at FDR<0.05 compared with the reference and with all other wells, an odds ratio greater than 5, and a frequency greater than 0.1% in two replicate wells. Cross-reactive clonotypes were defined as significantly expanded in SARS-CoV-2 spike wells and in at least one common cold coronavirus spike condition. CDR3 similarity was assessed by Levenshtein distance using the stringdist R package, and unrooted trees were constructed with ape in R 3.6.1. Here the immuneACCESS table is served through TCRdb, limited to in-frame sequences with V and J called. Missing clones are a known gap in these copies; in checked studies unresolved V genes cover under half, and the rest lacks a known reason. V and J calls plus clone size are reproduced from that table; the DNA served to infer D and trimming. Within this sample are tens of thousands of clones, with around 80% of them counted one time only. Approximately 5.4% of the sample is held by the ten biggest clonotypes.

Trimming at the junction amounts to 8 bases on V and 0 bases on J, and the germline ends lie 32 bases apart. According to the germline V gene, CDR1 reads SQVTM and CDR2 reads ANQGSEA. Its CDR3 holds 19 amino acids, cysteine through phenylalanine. Only CDR3 DNA is held: 57 bases, read in frame from base 1. This chain joins TRBV29-1 to TRBJ2-7; 6 matching bases give a weak D call of TRBD2. The source of this sequence is a human donor who had a prior SARS-CoV-2 infection. The starting material was CD4+ T cells from PBMCs cultured without peptide, obtained after COVID-19 vaccination. The DNA sequence is TGCAGCTCCAGAGTTTACGGGAGAGGCGAACCATCCCACTCCTACGAGCAGTACTTC. It is translated as CSSRVYGRGEPSHSYEQYF.